Listed here are 30 T cell receptor beta chains from one sample, sequenced in a study of cytomegalovirus exposure and HLA in healthy donors. Some clones are missing from TCRdb's copy, which holds only in-frame ones; the method was immunoSEQ multiplex PCR. The profile shows 250,000 or so clones, about 90% of them singletons. The specimen was PBMCs. The receptors stem from a man younger than 30 in good health and CMV-seropositive.

The chain links TRBV10-1 to TRBJ1-1, with unresolved D. Germline assignment: CDR1 WNHNN and CDR2 SYGVQD (reference sequence). CDR3 size: 12 residues. V dropped 2 bases and J dropped 1 base, with 2 bases sitting between them. The CDR3 here is CASSERNTEAFF. The CDR3, as DNA: TGCGCCAGCAGTGAGCGGAACACTGAAGCTTTCTTT.

The genes are TRBV15 and TRBJ1-5; D is perhaps TRBD1 (5 bases). Trimming stripped 0 bases from V and 5 bases from J, with 8 bases between. This CDR3 is built from 14 residues. The germline gives CDR1 LNHNV, CDR2 YYDKDF (reference sequence). This chain's CDR3 is CATSREGGYQPQHF. The CDR3, as DNA: TGTGCCACCAGCAGAGAGGGGGGGTATCAGCCCCAGCATTTT.

This clone has just one count. This chain uses TRBV13 with TRBJ2-3; tentatively, D is TRBD1 or TRBD2 (5 bases each). The CDR3 spans 16 residues. Germline CDR1 and CDR2: PRHDT and FYEKMQ (reference sequence). Trimming left V 2 bases short and J 5 bases short, with 17 bases between. Written as DNA, the CDR3 is TGTGCCAGCAGCTTAAGCCCGGGACCCCGTGGAGATACGCAGTATTTT. Translation: CASSLSPGPRGDTQYF.

The CDR3 sequence: CASSLTGENGYTF. The DNA of the CDR3 is TGCGCCAGCAGCTTGACAGGGGAAAATGGCTACACCTTC. This chain uses TRBV5-1 with TRBJ1-2; TRBD1 agrees at 7 bases. Germline CDR1 and CDR2: SGHRS and YFSETQ. This CDR3 is built from 13 residues. V shed 1 base, J shed 6 bases, and the junction held 3 bases outside the gene matches. The variable domain in full, with the rest retrieved from reference TRBV5-1 and TRBJ1-2, is KAGVTQTPRYLIKTRGQQVTLSCSPISGHRSVSWYQQTPGQGLQFLFEYFSETQRNKGNFPGRFSGRQFSNSRSEMNVSTLELGDSALYLCASSLTGENGYTFGSGTRLTVV.

This chain joins TRBV27 and TRBJ2-3, with D perhaps matching TRBD2 (6 bases). V lost 7 bases and J lost 1, with 9 bases in between. The length of the CDR3 is 13 residues. Germline values: CDR1 MNHEY, CDR2 SMNVEV (reference sequence). In nucleotides, the CDR3 is TGTGCCAGCACGGAGCGGGGCACAGATACGCAGTATTTT. This translates into CASTERGTDTQYF.

This clone has a single count. The V gene is TRBV5-1, the J gene TRBJ1-1, with D possibly TRBD1 on 6 matching bases. This CDR3 is 15 amino acids long. Germline CDR1 is SGHRS and CDR2 is YFSETQ. V was clipped by 0 bases and J by 6 bases, with 15 bases between them. CDR3 nucleotides: TGCGCCAGCAGCTTGGTTTCAGGGGAGGCGGCTGAAGCTTTCTTT. Its translation: CASSLVSGEAAEAFF.

This sequence joins TRBV11-2 and TRBJ2-7; perhaps TRBD1 as D (5 bases). V shed 5 bases and J shed 2 bases, with 13 bases lying between them. CDR3 length: 14 residues. Germline assignment: CDR1 SGHAT and CDR2 FQNNGV. CDR3 region: CASSQTRQPYEQYF. CDR3 nucleotide sequence: TGTGCCAGCAGCCAAACGAGACAGCCCTACGAGCAGTACTTC. Variable domain in full (rest from reference TRBV11-2 and TRBJ2-7): EAGVAQSPRYKIIEKRQSVAFWCNPISGHATLYWYQQILGQGPKLLIQFQNNGVVDDSQLPKDRFSAERLKGVDSTLKIQPAKLEDSAVYLCASSQTRQPYEQYFGPGTRLTVT.

This chain uses TRBV19 with TRBJ2-7; tentative D call: TRBD2 (5 bases). Trimming took 8 bases from V and 7 from J, leaving 21 bases between them. CDR3 length: 14 amino acids. CDR1 LNHDA and CDR2 SQIVND come from the germline V gene (reference sequence). In DNA form, the CDR3 reads TGTGCCAGTGCCACTAACGCTTTCGGGGTAGAGCAGTACTTC. It specifies CASATNAFGVEQYF.

The rearrangement uses TRBV28 and TRBJ2-1, with TRBD2 matching over 9 bases. V lost 2 bases, J lost 6 bases, and 5 bases stayed unmatched. Germline assignment: CDR1 MDHEN and CDR2 SYDVKM. The CDR3 runs to 15 residues. The DNA for the CDR3 is TGTGCCAGCAGTTTAGGTAGCGGGAGAGTCAATGAGCAGTTCTTC. It is translated as CASSLGSGRVNEQFF.

A single count supports this clone. V gene TRBV2 combines with J gene TRBJ1-1; a weak D match, TRBD1 (6 bases). The V end lost 6 bases, the J end lost 4 bases, and 12 bases lay between the germline ends. The CDR3 has 13 amino acids. Looked up from germline, CDR1 is SNHLY and CDR2 is FYNNEI. Written as DNA, the CDR3 is TGTGCCAGCAGCGAGGGGGTTGGCACTGAAGCTTTCTTT. This sequence encodes CASSEGVGTEAFF.

In this sample, this clone turned up once. V gene TRBV27 combines with J gene TRBJ2-3; 10 bases line up with TRBD1. The trim removed 6 bases at V and 2 bases at J, leaving 11 bases unmatched. Germline assignment: CDR1 MNHEY and CDR2 SMNVEV (reference sequence). This CDR3 region has 17 residues. The CDR3: CASSLTGTGVNTDTQYF. CDR3 bases: TGTGCCAGCAGCCTAACCGGGACAGGGGTCAACACAGATACGCAGTATTTT.

V usage is TRBV7-3 and J usage is TRBJ2-5, with D perhaps matching TRBD2 (6 bases). The germline V gene encodes CDR1 SGHTA and CDR2 FQGTGA. V lost 0 bases to trimming and J lost 2 bases, with 10 bases between them. This CDR3 is built from 15 residues. The CDR3 nucleotides are TGTGCCAGCAGCTTAACGTCGGGGGTTCAAGAGACCCAGTACTTC. Its translation: CASSLTSGVQETQYF. Based on the CDR3 plus reference TRBV7-3 and TRBJ2-5, the full variable domain is GAGVSQTPSNKVTEKGKYVELRCDPISGHTALYWYRQSLGQGPEFLIYFQGTGAADDSGLPNDRFFAVRPEGSVSTLKIQRTERGDSAVYLCASSLTSGVQETQYFGPGTRLLVL.

The rearrangement links TRBV10-3 to TRBJ2-6, with 8 positions matching TRBD2. The CDR3 totals 16 residues. The J segment lost 0 bases and the V segment lost 2 bases, leaving 0 bases of the junction unmatched. Germline CDR1 and CDR2: ENHRY and SYGVKD. The CDR3 sequence is CAISEREGSGANVLTF. The CDR3 nucleotides read TGTGCCATCAGTGAGCGGGAGGGCTCTGGGGCCAACGTCCTGACTTTC.

This chain connects TRBV2 to TRBJ2-1; D is undetermined. The CDR3 contains 16 residues. V lost 1 base and J 0 bases, leaving 10 bases between the germline ends. The germline V gene encodes CDR1 SNHLY and CDR2 FYNNEI. CDR3 loop: CASSEVGRSSYNEQFF. As DNA, the CDR3 is TGTGCCAGCAGTGAAGTAGGCCGGAGCTCCTACAATGAGCAGTTCTTC. Full variable domain (remainder filled in from reference TRBV2 and TRBJ2-1): EPEVTQTPSHQVTQMGQEVILRCVPISNHLYFYWYRQILGQKVEFLVSFYNNEISEKSEIFDDQFSVERPDGSNFTLKIRSTKLEDSAMYFCASSEVGRSSYNEQFFGPGTRLTVL.

This clone occurred once. The rearrangement joins TRBV2 to TRBJ2-2; D remains unclear. The CDR3 contains 13 residues. Per germline, CDR1 SNHLY and CDR2 FYNNEI. Trimming cost V 1 base and J 2 bases, with 2 bases left between them. The CDR3 reads CASSEENTGELFF. CDR3 nucleotide sequence: TGTGCCAGCAGTGAAGAAAACACCGGGGAGCTGTTTTTT. The complete variable domain, with remaining parts taken from reference TRBV2 and TRBJ2-2, reads EPEVTQTPSHQVTQMGQEVILRCVPISNHLYFYWYRQILGQKVEFLVSFYNNEISEKSEIFDDQFSVERPDGSNFTLKIRSTKLEDSAMYFCASSEENTGELFFGEGSRLTVL.

This chain connects TRBV30 to TRBJ1-4, with 8 nucleotides matching TRBD1. Germline CDR1 GTSNPN, CDR2 SVGIG (reference sequence). The CDR3 contains 12 residues. CDR3 residues: CASGQGVEKLFF. In DNA, the CDR3 is TGTGCTTCCGGACAGGGAGTAGAAAAACTGTTTTTT.

V usage is TRBV5-4 and J usage is TRBJ2-3; D gene unclear. This CDR3 region has 16 residues. Germline-derived CDR1 and CDR2 are SGHNT and YYREEE (reference sequence). The V and J ends lost 0 bases and 0 bases respectively, with 11 bases between them. The CDR3 sequence: CASSLGVPLSTDTQYF. The CDR3 nucleotides read TGTGCCAGCAGCTTGGGCGTACCACTCAGCACAGATACGCAGTATTTT.

The chain uses TRBV29-1 and TRBJ1-1; TRBD1 matches at 11 bases. V was pared by 7 bases and J by 4 bases, with 2 bases of the junction left unmatched. The CDR3 has 12 residues. Looked up from germline, CDR1 is SQVTM and CDR2 is ANQGSEA. Written as DNA, the CDR3 is TGCAGCGCGGGGACAGGGGGCACTGAAGCTTTCTTT. This encodes CSAGTGGTEAFF.

V and J are TRBV4-1 and TRBJ2-7, with 10 bases that match TRBD2. The CDR3 is made up of 18 amino acids. Trimming cost V 1 base and J 3 bases; bases outside gene matches: 12. Looked up from germline, CDR1 is MGHRA and CDR2 is YSYEKL. Written as DNA, the CDR3 is TGCGCCAGCAGCCAAGTAGATTTATTCTCTAGCGGGAGCTACGAGCAGTACTTC. It encodes CASSQVDLFSSGSYEQYF.

The V call is TRBV11-3, the J call TRBJ1-1, with D perhaps matching TRBD1 (5 bases). V was pared by 5 bases and J by 7 bases, with 14 bases between. The CDR3 is made up of 13 amino acids. CDR1 SGHNT and CDR2 YENEEA come from the germline V gene. The CDR3 reads CASSPSGGSEAFF. CDR3 nucleotides: TGTGCCAGCAGCCCGAGCGGGGGGAGTGAAGCTTTCTTT.

V and J are TRBV7-8 and TRBJ2-7; either TRBD1 or TRBD2 may supply D (5 bases each). The CDR3 consists of 16 residues. Germline CDR1 SGHVS, CDR2 FQNEAQ. V lost 1 base to trimming and J lost 3 bases, with 16 bases between them. DNA of the CDR3: TGTGCCAGCAGCTTAGAAGCGGAGGTAGGGGTCTACGAGCAGTACTTC. Translating gives CASSLEAEVGVYEQYF.

This clone was picked up a small number of times. The identical CDR3 is also encoded by other nucleotide sequences in the sample. This chain uses TRBV6-4 with TRBJ1-2; no reliable D call. Germline CDR1 and CDR2: MRHNA and SNTAGT. The CDR3 contains 14 residues. The V end lost 0 bases, the J end lost 5 bases, and 10 bases lay between the germline ends. The CDR3 region is CASSDSPGSYGYTF. In DNA form, the CDR3 reads TGTGCCAGCAGTGACTCTCCAGGATCGTATGGCTACACCTTC.

The chain has TRBV29-1 and TRBJ2-7; D might be TRBD2 (6 bases). Germline-derived CDR1 and CDR2 are SQVTM and ANQGSEA. With 3 bases removed from V and 7 bases from J, the gap between germline ends came to 19 bases. The CDR3 loop spans 14 amino acids. CDR3 sequence (DNA): TGCAGCGTTGAGGTAGGAGGGCGATTGGGAGAGCAGTACTTC. Translation: CSVEVGGRLGEQYF.

This clone appeared once. V is TRBV27 and J is TRBJ1-2; 9 positions match TRBD1. This CDR3 contains 15 residues. The V and J ends lost 5 bases and 0 bases, in that order; junction bases with no gene match: 4. CDR1 and CDR2 from the germline V gene are MNHEY and SMNVEV (reference sequence). For the CDR3, the DNA is TGTGCCAGCAGTCCTCGACAGGGGGCTAACTATGGCTACACCTTC. Protein: CASSPRQGANYGYTF.

The gene calls are TRBV7-2 and TRBJ2-7; D is perhaps TRBD1 or TRBD2 (5 bases each). The CDR3 consists of 14 residues. The V gene's germline CDR1 is SGHTA and CDR2 FQGNSA. Trimming left V 4 bases short and J 4 bases short, with 14 bases between. As DNA, the CDR3 is TGTGCCAGCAGCTCAAGGGGACGTTATTACGAGCAGTACTTC. Translation gives CASSSRGRYYEQYF. The full variable domain, rest sourced from reference TRBV7-2 and TRBJ2-7, is GAGVSQSPSNKVTEKGKDVELRCDPISGHTALYWYRQSLGQGLEFLIYFQGNSAPDKSGLPSDRFSAERTGGSVSTLTIQRTQQEDSAVYLCASSSRGRYYEQYFGPGTRLTVT.

This clone came up once. The V and J genes are TRBV19 and TRBJ1-5; 7 bases are shared with TRBD1. Germline CDR1 and CDR2: LNHDA and SQIVND (reference sequence). The V gene end was trimmed by 5 bases and the J gene end by 5 bases; junction bases not matched to a gene: 9. The CDR3 spans 15 residues. CDR3 protein: CASSWAGGKDQPQHF. The CDR3 DNA reads TGTGCCAGTAGTTGGGCAGGGGGTAAGGATCAGCCCCAGCATTTT.

In nucleotides, the CDR3 is TGTGCCAGCAGGCCATCCGGGGAAGGGACTGAAGCTTTCTTT. Its translation: CASRPSGEGTEAFF. The chain couples TRBV6-5 to TRBJ1-1; D gene ambiguous. V was cut by 6 bases and J by 5 bases, with 16 bases left in between. The germline gives CDR1 MNHEY, CDR2 SVGAGI. This CDR3 has 14 residues.

The rearrangement links TRBV30 to TRBJ1-1; D is unresolved. Germline CDR1 GTSNPN, CDR2 SVGIG (reference sequence). This CDR3 has 13 amino acids. Trimming took off 1 base at V and 1 base at J, with 7 bases between the two ends. The CDR3 DNA reads TGTGCCTGGAGTGCGGCCAGGAACACTGAAGCTTTCTTT. Its translation is CAWSAARNTEAFF.

The genes are TRBV19 and TRBJ2-1, with 11 positions matching TRBD2. The germline V gene encodes CDR1 LNHDA and CDR2 SQIVND (reference sequence). V was pared by 7 bases and J by 8 bases, with 7 bases of the junction left unmatched. CDR3 length equals 14 residues. CDR3 sequence: CASKLAGGPDEQFF. The DNA of the CDR3 is TGTGCCAGTAAATTAGCGGGAGGGCCAGATGAGCAGTTCTTC.

This chain uses TRBV6-6 with TRBJ1-1, with 7 bases that match TRBD1. The V segment lost 2 bases and the J segment 5 bases; nucleotides outside the gene matches: 11. The length of the CDR3 is 16 residues. The germline CDR1 and CDR2 sequences are MNHNY and SVGAGI (reference sequence). The CDR3 sequence: CASSYPIQGTITEAFF. CDR3 nucleotides: TGTGCCAGCAGTTACCCCATACAGGGGACAATAACTGAAGCTTTCTTT.